This record concerns one T cell receptor beta chain sequence. Its antigen remains unknown. This sample was included in a study of lymphopenia after photon versus proton radiotherapy. Study outcomes and limitations: In patients who died, overall survival fell as post-nadir TCR diversity dropped more. After the lymphocyte nadir, photon-treated repertoires showed oligoclonal expansion, especially of CD8+ Temra cells. Photon-treated patients lost naive T cells and TCR diversity; proton-treated stayed stable. Better survival with proton therapy was suggested as possible, not demonstrated.

Repertoires were generated with immunoSEQ multiplex PCR, while TCRdb's copy carries only in-frame clones and drops some. The sample has 20,000 to 30,000 clones, about 82% seen once; the top ten hold 21%. The germline gives CDR1 SGHRS, CDR2 YFSETQ. The CDR3 runs to 14 residues. V gave up 2 bases and J gave up 2 bases, with 9 bases separating them. This sequence joins TRBV5-1 and TRBJ2-3; D is perhaps TRBD1 (5 bases). The TCR originated in a woman aged 65 to 85 with pancreatic cancer. This material consisted of peripheral blood, taken from a patient treated with proton-based radiotherapy. The CDR3: CASSLRQSTDTQYF. The CDR3, as DNA: TGCGCCAGCAGCTTAAGACAGTCCACAGATACGCAGTATTTT.